This T cell receptor beta chain is from a study of Ad26.COV2.S vaccination and SARS-CoV-2 variants. Study-level background: Dosing was one shot or two shots 56 days apart. General observations from the study: Spike-specific TCR breadth was greater after Ad26.COV2.S than placebo. Vaccinees reportedly had broad spike-specific CD8+ and CD4+ T cell responses.

On this clone: The antigen is not known.

Treatment meaning: about 20 received Ad26.COV2.S at low or high dose, single or two shots; roughly five received placebo; per-sample allocation not given. Day 63 following the first vaccine or placebo injection was when the samples were taken. Built on an Ad26 vector, the vaccine expressed Wuhan-strain SARS-CoV-2 spike. Clones were sequenced by immunoSEQ multiplex PCR, and TCRdb holds only the in-frame ones, with some missing. The data show 400,000 to 450,000 clones, 75% to 95% seen once. Trimming stripped 3 bases from V and 3 bases from J, with 7 bases between. This CDR3 has 13 amino acids. Germline V gene sequence: CDR1 MNHNS, CDR2 SASEGT.

This TCR was sampled from a person between 18 and 59 years old who received the Ad26.COV2.S COVID-19 vaccine or a placebo. The rearrangement links TRBV6-1 to TRBJ2-3, with D hard to call. The source was peripheral blood, collected in a trial of Ad26.COV2.S vaccine versus placebo. CDR3 protein: CASSDAETDTQYF. In DNA form, the CDR3 reads TGTGCCAGCAGTGATGCAGAAACAGATACGCAGTATTTT.